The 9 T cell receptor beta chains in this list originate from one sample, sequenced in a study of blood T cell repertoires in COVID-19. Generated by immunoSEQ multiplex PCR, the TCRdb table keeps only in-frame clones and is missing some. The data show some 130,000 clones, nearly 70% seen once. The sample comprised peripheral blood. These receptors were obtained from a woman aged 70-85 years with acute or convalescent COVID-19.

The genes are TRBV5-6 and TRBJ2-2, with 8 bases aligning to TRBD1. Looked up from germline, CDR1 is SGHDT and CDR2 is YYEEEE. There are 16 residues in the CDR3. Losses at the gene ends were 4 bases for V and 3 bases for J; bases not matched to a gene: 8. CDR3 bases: TGTGCCAGCAGCCGCCTGGGGACAGGCCACACCGGGGAGCTGTTTTTT. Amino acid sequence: CASSRLGTGHTGELFF.

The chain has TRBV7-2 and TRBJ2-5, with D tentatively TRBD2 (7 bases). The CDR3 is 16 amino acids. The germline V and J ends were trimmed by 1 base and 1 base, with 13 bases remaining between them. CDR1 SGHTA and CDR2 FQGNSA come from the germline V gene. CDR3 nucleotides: TGTGCCAGCAGCTTAGTGGGGGGGGCTGTCCAAGAGACCCAGTACTTC. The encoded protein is CASSLVGGAVQETQYF. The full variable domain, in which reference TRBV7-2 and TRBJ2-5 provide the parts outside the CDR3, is GAGVSQSPSNKVTEKGKDVELRCDPISGHTALYWYRQSLGQGLEFLIYFQGNSAPDKSGLPSDRFSAERTGGSVSTLTIQRTQQEDSAVYLCASSLVGGAVQETQYFGPGTRLLVL.

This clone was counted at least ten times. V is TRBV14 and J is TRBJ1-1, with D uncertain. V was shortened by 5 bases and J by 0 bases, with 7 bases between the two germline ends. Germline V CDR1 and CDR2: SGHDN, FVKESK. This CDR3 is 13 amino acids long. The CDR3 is CASSVYMNTEAFF. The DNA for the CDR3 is TGTGCCAGCAGCGTCTATATGAACACTGAAGCTTTCTTT.

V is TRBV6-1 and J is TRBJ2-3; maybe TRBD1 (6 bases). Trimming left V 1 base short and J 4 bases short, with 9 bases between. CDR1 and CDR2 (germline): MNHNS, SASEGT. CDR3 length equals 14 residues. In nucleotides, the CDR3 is TGTGCCAGCAGTGAAGTTGCAGGGGCAGATACGCAGTATTTT. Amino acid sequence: CASSEVAGADTQYF.

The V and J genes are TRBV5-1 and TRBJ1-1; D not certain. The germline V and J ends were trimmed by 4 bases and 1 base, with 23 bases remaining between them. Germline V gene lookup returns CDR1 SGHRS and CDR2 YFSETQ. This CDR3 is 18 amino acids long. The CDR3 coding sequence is TGCGCCAGCAGCACGGGTAGGTTTAGTGAACGAAGGAACACTGAAGCTTTCTTT. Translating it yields CASSTGRFSERRNTEAFF.

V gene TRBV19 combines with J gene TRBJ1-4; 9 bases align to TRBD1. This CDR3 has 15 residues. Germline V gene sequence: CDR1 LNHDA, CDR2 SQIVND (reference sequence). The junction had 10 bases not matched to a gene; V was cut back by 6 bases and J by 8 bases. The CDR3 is CASRLDRGRREKLFF. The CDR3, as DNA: TGTGCCAGTAGGCTGGACAGGGGAAGGAGGGAAAAACTGTTTTTT.

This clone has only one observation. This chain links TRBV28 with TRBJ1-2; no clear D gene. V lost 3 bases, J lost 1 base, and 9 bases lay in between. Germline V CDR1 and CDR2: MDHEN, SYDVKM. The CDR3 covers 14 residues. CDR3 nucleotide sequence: TGTGCCAGCAGTTTGACCGGGAATAACTATGGCTACACCTTC. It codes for CASSLTGNNYGYTF.

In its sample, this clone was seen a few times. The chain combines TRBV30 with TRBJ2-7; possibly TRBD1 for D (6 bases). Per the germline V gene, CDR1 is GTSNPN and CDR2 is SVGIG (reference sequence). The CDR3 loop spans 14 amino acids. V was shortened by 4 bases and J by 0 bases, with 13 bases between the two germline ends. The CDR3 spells CAWTGHLSSYEQYF. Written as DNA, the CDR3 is TGTGCCTGGACGGGACACCTAAGCTCCTACGAGCAGTACTTC.

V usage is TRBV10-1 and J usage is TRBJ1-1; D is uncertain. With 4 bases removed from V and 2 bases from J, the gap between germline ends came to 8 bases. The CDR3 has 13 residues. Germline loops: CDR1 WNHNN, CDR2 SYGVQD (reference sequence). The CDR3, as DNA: TGCGCCAGCAGTGTTACGGGAAACACTGAAGCTTTCTTT. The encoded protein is CASSVTGNTEAFF.